Presented here are 21 T cell receptor beta chains from one specimen sequenced in a study of blood T cell repertoires in COVID-19. The method was immunoSEQ multiplex PCR; TCRdb's version includes in-frame clones alone and lacks a portion of them. The repertoire includes roughly 190,000 clones, around 83% of them detected once, and 6% to 7% sits in the top ten. Sequenced input: peripheral blood. Every receptor here comes from a woman aged 40 to 50 with acute or convalescent COVID-19.

This CDR3 is CASSLAAPSSGNTIYF. The CDR3 bases are TGTGCCAGCAGCTTAGCCGCCCCCAGCTCTGGAAACACCATATATTTT. This rearrangement joins TRBV7-6 to TRBJ1-3, with D unclear. The CDR3 is 16 residues long. The V and J ends lost 0 bases and 0 bases respectively, with 9 bases between them. Germline values: CDR1 SGHVS, CDR2 FNYEAQ.

Concerning this clone: Germline and junction disagree at one end, which may indicate a read error. The genes are TRBV5-4 and TRBJ2-5, with 9 bases aligning to TRBD2. The CDR3 is 16 residues long. Germline V gene data show CDR1 as SGHNT and CDR2 as YYREEE (reference sequence). The CDR3 DNA sequence: TGTGCCAGCAGTTTGGGTAGCGGGAGTGGAAGAGAGACCCAGTACTTC. This translates into CASSLGSGSGRETQYF.

There are a few counts of this clone. This chain uses TRBV7-2 with TRBJ1-6; D is unresolved. The germline V gene has CDR1 SGHTA and CDR2 FQGNSA. V lost 8 bases and J lost 4, with 9 bases in between. The CDR3 spans 13 residues. CDR3 DNA: TGTGCCAGCTCCTTGACATATAATTCACCCCTCCACTTT. Protein: CASSLTYNSPLHF. Full variable domain (missing parts from reference TRBV7-2 and TRBJ1-6): GAGVSQSPSNKVTEKGKDVELRCDPISGHTALYWYRQSLGQGLEFLIYFQGNSAPDKSGLPSDRFSAERTGGSVSTLTIQRTQQEDSAVYLCASSLTYNSPLHFGNGTRLTVT.

The chain couples TRBV27 to TRBJ2-1, with a possible D match to TRBD2 (6 bases). CDR3 length: 13 residues. Trimming pared 5 bases from V and 8 bases from J, leaving 13 bases between. The V gene's germline CDR1 is MNHEY and CDR2 SMNVEV (reference sequence). The CDR3 here is CASSAGRFYEQFF. CDR3 bases: TGTGCCAGCAGTGCAGGGAGGTTCTATGAGCAGTTCTTC.

The chain links TRBV3-1 (or the pseudogene TRBV3-2) to TRBJ2-2; TRBD2 matches 8 bases. This CDR3 comprises 17 residues. CDR1 is LGHDT, CDR2 YNNKEL, per germline (reference sequence). The V segment lost 4 bases and the J segment 5 bases; nucleotides outside the gene matches: 12. The CDR3 sequence: CASSPNLSGKGTGELFF. The CDR3 DNA follows: TGTGCCAGCAGCCCTAACCTTAGCGGGAAGGGTACCGGGGAGCTGTTTTTT.

J is TRBJ2-1 and V is TRBV9; TRBD2 agrees at 11 bases. Trimming removed 3 bases from V and 7 bases from J; junction bases left unmatched: 12. The CDR3 loop spans 17 amino acids. The germline V gene encodes CDR1 SGDLS and CDR2 YYNGEE. CDR3 residues: CASSAPATSGGENEQFF. CDR3 nucleotides: TGTGCCAGCAGCGCTCCAGCCACTAGCGGGGGTGAGAATGAGCAGTTCTTC.

V gene TRBV7-3 combines with J gene TRBJ2-1, with 10 bases identical to TRBD2. The CDR3 extends over 21 amino acids. Germline values: CDR1 SGHTA, CDR2 FQGTGA. Trimming cost V 3 bases and J 0 bases; bases outside gene matches: 17. CDR3 loop: CASSFSPLGLADLSSYNEQFF. DNA for the CDR3: TGTGCCAGCAGCTTTAGCCCCCTCGGACTAGCGGATCTAAGCTCCTACAATGAGCAGTTCTTC.

CDR3 nucleotides: TGCGCCAGCAGCTTGGGTTACTACGAGCAGTACTTC. It is translated as CASSLGYYEQYF. The rearrangement joins TRBV5-1 to TRBJ2-7; D not resolved. The CDR3 covers 12 residues. Per the germline V gene, CDR1 is SGHRS and CDR2 is YFSETQ. Trimming stripped 0 bases from V and 3 bases from J, with 4 bases between.

The chain carries TRBV28 and TRBJ2-7, with TRBD2 identical over 8 bases. The ends lost 7 bases at V and 6 bases at J; junction bases unmatched: 11. This CDR3 comprises 14 residues. Germline-derived CDR1 and CDR2 are MDHEN and SYDVKM. The CDR3 reads CASNREGEWAEQYF. CDR3 DNA sequence: TGTGCCAGCAATCGGGAGGGCGAATGGGCCGAGCAGTACTTC.

V gene TRBV28 combines with J gene TRBJ1-5; D may be TRBD1 (5 bases). This CDR3 has 14 residues. Per germline, CDR1 MDHEN and CDR2 SYDVKM. Trimming cost V 2 bases and J 6 bases, with 11 bases left between them. The CDR3 region has the DNA TGTGCCAGCAGTTTAGGAGGGACTGGTCAGCCCCAGCATTTT. It specifies CASSLGGTGQPQHF.

V usage is TRBV5-6 and J usage is TRBJ2-7; 9 bases agree with TRBD2. Trimming took 4 bases from V and 6 from J; bases not matched to a gene: 14. This CDR3 is 16 amino acids long. Germline V gives CDR1 SGHDT, CDR2 YYEEEE. The chain's CDR3 is CASSGPRGGRGVEQYF. The CDR3 region has the DNA TGTGCCAGCAGCGGCCCCCGGGGCGGGAGGGGAGTCGAGCAGTACTTC.

The genes are TRBV7-3 and TRBJ2-5; 11 nucleotides match TRBD2. Germline V lookup: CDR1 SGHTA, CDR2 FQGTGA. V was clipped by 1 base and J by 0 bases; unmatched bases: 10. The CDR3 consists of 19 residues. The CDR3: CASSLNGVSSGRYQETQYF. The CDR3 nucleotides read TGTGCCAGCAGCTTAAACGGCGTATCTAGCGGGAGGTACCAAGAGACCCAGTACTTC. Combining the CDR3 with reference TRBV7-3 and TRBJ2-5 gives the whole variable domain GAGVSQTPSNKVTEKGKYVELRCDPISGHTALYWYRQSLGQGPEFLIYFQGTGAADDSGLPNDRFFAVRPEGSVSTLKIQRTERGDSAVYLCASSLNGVSSGRYQETQYFGPGTRLLVL.

This clone was seen only once. This chain connects TRBV10-3 to TRBJ1-1; no clear D gene. The germline V gene encodes CDR1 ENHRY and CDR2 SYGVKD. The CDR3 consists of 14 residues. Trimming shortened V by 6 bases and J by 4 bases, and 15 bases separated the two germline ends. CDR3 nucleotide sequence: TGTGCCATCAGCTCGAGGGAGGTTACCACTGAAGCTTTCTTT. Protein product: CAISSREVTTEAFF.

The V gene is TRBV27, the J gene TRBJ1-2, with 10 positions matching TRBD1. The CDR3 is 16 amino acids. Germline CDR1 and CDR2: MNHEY and SMNVEV (reference sequence). V gave up 4 bases and J gave up 2 bases; unmatched junction bases: 7. The CDR3 nucleotides read TGTGCCAGCAGTTCACTATGGACAGGGGGAAACTATGGCTACACCTTC. Protein: CASSSLWTGGNYGYTF.

Here the CDR3 reads CASSQGTSGEQFF. CDR3 bases: TGCGCCAGCAGCCAAGGGACTAGCGGTGAGCAGTTCTTC. The V gene is TRBV4-1, the J gene TRBJ2-1, with 10 bases fitting TRBD2. V trimming: 1 base; J trimming: 9 bases; junction bases outside the gene matches: 0. Germline CDR1 and CDR2: MGHRA and YSYEKL. The CDR3 totals 13 residues.

This CDR3 is CASSSPLDRGGYEQYF. CDR3 nucleotides: TGTGCCAGCAGTTCCCCTCTCGACAGGGGAGGCTACGAGCAGTACTTC. V usage is TRBV6-5 and J usage is TRBJ2-7; TRBD1 agrees at 8 bases. Germline V gives CDR1 MNHEY, CDR2 SVGAGI. The CDR3 length is 16 residues. V was clipped by 4 bases and J by 3 bases; unmatched bases: 11.

There are a few counts of this clone. The chain has TRBV24-1 and TRBJ1-4; 8 bases are shared with TRBD1. The V gene's germline CDR1 is KGHDR and CDR2 SFDVKD. V lost 2 bases, J lost 4 bases, and 8 bases stayed unmatched. The CDR3 consists of 17 residues. In DNA, the CDR3 is TGTGCCACCAGTGATTCGATGGACAGGGAGGGTAATGAAAAACTGTTTTTT. It specifies CATSDSMDREGNEKLFF.

The chain uses TRBV7-8 and TRBJ2-7, with 7 positions matching TRBD1. The V gene end was trimmed by 5 bases and the J gene end by 3 bases; junction bases not matched to a gene: 7. The germline gives CDR1 SGHVS, CDR2 FQNEAQ. The CDR3 is 14 amino acids. The CDR3 spells CASSQPGTVYEQYF. CDR3 DNA: TGTGCCAGCAGCCAGCCCGGGACAGTCTACGAGCAGTACTTC.

The rearrangement uses TRBV24-1 and TRBJ1-2, with D maybe TRBD1 (5 bases). Trimming pared 0 bases from V and 4 bases from J, leaving 14 bases between. There are 16 residues in the CDR3. In germline, CDR1 is KGHDR, CDR2 SFDVKD. CDR3 sequence: CATSDLHPGVGYGYTF. The CDR3 DNA reads as TGTGCCACCAGTGATTTGCATCCGGGGGTCGGCTATGGCTACACCTTC.

V usage is TRBV4-2 and J usage is TRBJ1-2; TRBD1 matches at 8 bases. CDR3 length equals 18 residues. V shed 4 bases, J shed 4 bases, and the junction held 17 bases outside the gene matches. CDR1 is LGHNA, CDR2 YNFKEQ, per germline. DNA of the CDR3: TGTGCCAGCAGCCCTGAACCCCGGGACAGGCCCTCGCCCTATGGCTACACCTTC. Protein: CASSPEPRDRPSPYGYTF.

The chain recombines TRBV30 with TRBJ1-4; D is unclear. CDR1 and CDR2 from the germline V gene are GTSNPN and SVGIG (reference sequence). This CDR3 region has 16 residues. The germline V and J ends were trimmed by 2 bases and 3 bases, with 16 bases remaining between them. The DNA of the CDR3 is TGTGCCTGGAGTCCCGCCTGGTCAGATCCTAATGAAAAACTGTTTTTT. Translated: CAWSPAWSDPNEKLFF.